The table lists the clone carrying this T cell receptor beta chain with a few counts. Using immunoSEQ multiplex PCR, the repertoire was profiled, and TCRdb retains in-frame clones only, with some absent. The sample records more than 35,000 clones, 75% to 85% being singletons. The data stem from a study of chemoradiotherapy in HPV16-positive cancers. V was clipped by 5 bases and J by 6 bases; unmatched bases: 5. CDR3 size: 14 residues. Germline CDR1 reads SEHNR; CDR2 reads FQNEAQ (reference sequence). The rearrangement joins TRBV7-9 to TRBJ2-2, with 8 bases identical to TRBD1. This TCR came from a human donor with HPV-associated anogenital cancer. Sequences were derived from blood, sampled from a patient who underwent chemoradiotherapy. In DNA form, the CDR3 reads TGTGCCAGCAGCCGGACAGGGCGGGCCGGGGAGCTGTTTTTT. The encoded protein is CASSRTGRAGELFF.